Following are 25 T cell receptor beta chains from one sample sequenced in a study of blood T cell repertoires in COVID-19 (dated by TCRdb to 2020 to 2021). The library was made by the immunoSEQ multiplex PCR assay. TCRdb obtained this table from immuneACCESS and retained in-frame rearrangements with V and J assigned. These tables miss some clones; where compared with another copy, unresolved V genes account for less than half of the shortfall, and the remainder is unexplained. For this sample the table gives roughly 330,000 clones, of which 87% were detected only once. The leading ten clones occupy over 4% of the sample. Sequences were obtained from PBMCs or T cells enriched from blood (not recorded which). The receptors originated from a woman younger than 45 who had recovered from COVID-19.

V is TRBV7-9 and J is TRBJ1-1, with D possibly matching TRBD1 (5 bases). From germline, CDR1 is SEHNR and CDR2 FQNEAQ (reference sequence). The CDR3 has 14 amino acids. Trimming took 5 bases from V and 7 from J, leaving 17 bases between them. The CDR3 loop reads CASSRGRASIEAFF. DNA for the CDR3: TGTGCCAGCAGCCGCGGCAGGGCGAGTATTGAAGCTTTCTTT.

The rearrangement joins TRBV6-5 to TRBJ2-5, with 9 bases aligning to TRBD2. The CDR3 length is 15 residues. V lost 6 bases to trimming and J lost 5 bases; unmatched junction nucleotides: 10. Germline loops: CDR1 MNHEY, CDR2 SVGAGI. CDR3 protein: CASRFRAGGTETQYF. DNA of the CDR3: TGTGCCAGCAGATTTAGAGCGGGGGGTACGGAGACCCAGTACTTC.

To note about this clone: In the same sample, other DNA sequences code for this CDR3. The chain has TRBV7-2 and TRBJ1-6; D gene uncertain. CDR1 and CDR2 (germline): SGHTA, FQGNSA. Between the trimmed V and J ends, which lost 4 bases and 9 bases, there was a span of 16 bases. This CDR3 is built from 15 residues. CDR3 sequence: CASSSSGVFSSPLHF. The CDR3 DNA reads TGTGCCAGCAGCTCGTCCGGAGTCTTCAGTTCACCCCTCCACTTT.

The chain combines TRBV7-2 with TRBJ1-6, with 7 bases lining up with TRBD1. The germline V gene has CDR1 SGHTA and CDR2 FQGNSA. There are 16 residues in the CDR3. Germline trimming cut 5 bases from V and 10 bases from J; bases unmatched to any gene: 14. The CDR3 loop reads CASSEGTASTGSPLHF. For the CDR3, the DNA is TGTGCCAGCAGCGAGGGGACAGCGAGCACTGGGTCACCCCTCCACTTT.

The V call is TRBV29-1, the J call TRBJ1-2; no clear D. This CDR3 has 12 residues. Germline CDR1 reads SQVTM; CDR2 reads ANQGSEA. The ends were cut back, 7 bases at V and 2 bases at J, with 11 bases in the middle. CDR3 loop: CSALTINYGYTF. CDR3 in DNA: TGCAGCGCTTTGACAATAAACTATGGCTACACCTTC.

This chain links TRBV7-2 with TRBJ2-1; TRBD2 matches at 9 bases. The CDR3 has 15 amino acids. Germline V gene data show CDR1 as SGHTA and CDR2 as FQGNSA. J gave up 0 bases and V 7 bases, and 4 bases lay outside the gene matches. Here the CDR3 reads CASTYSGGSYNEQFF. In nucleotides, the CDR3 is TGTGCCAGCACCTATAGCGGGGGCTCCTACAATGAGCAGTTCTTC.

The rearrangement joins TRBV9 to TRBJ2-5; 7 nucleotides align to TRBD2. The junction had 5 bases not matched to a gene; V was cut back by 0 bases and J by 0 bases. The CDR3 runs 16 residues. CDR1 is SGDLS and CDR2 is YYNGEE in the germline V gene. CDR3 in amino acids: CASSVEPGGNQETQYF. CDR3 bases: TGTGCCAGCAGCGTAGAACCCGGGGGGAACCAAGAGACCCAGTACTTC.

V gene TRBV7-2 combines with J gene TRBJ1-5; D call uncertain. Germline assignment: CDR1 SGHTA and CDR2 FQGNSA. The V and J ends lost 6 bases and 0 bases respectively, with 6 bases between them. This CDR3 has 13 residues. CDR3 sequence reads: CASSSYSNQPQHF. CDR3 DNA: TGTGCCAGCAGTTCCTATAGCAATCAGCCCCAGCATTTT.

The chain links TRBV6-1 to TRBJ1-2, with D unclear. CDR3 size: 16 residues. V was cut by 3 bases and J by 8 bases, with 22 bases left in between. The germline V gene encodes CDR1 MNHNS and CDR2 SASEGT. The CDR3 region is CASSDLGPVRLGGYTF. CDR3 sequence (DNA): TGTGCCAGCAGTGATCTTGGTCCGGTCCGACTCGGGGGCTACACCTTC.

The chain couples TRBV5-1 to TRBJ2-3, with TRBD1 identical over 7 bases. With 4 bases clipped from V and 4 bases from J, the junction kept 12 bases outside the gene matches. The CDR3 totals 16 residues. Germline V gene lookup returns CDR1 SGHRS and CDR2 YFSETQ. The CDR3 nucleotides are TGCGCCAGCAGCACCTGGGACAGATTACCAGCAGATACGCAGTATTTT. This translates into CASSTWDRLPADTQYF.

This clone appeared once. This CDR3 reads CATSSLPQGGYTEAFF. The CDR3 DNA sequence: TGTGCCACCAGCAGCTTACCTCAGGGGGGCTACACTGAAGCTTTCTTT. The chain combines TRBV15 with TRBJ1-1; 7 bases align to TRBD1. CDR1 LNHNV and CDR2 YYDKDF come from the germline V gene (reference sequence). The CDR3 has 16 residues. The V segment lost 3 bases and the J segment 3 bases; nucleotides outside the gene matches: 10.

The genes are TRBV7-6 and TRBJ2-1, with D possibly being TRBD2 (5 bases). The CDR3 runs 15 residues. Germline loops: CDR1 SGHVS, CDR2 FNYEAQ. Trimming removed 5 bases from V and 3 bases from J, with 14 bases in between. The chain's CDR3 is CASSQIPGSYNEQFF. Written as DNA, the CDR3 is TGTGCCAGCAGCCAAATTCCGGGAAGCTACAATGAGCAGTTCTTC.

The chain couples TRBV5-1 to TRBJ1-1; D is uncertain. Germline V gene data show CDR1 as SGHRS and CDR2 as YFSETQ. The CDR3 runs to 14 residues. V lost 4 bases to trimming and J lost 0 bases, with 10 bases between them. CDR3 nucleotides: TGCGCCAGCAGCACCGACGGGATGAACACTGAAGCTTTCTTT. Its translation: CASSTDGMNTEAFF. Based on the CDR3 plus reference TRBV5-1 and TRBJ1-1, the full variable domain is KAGVTQTPRYLIKTRGQQVTLSCSPISGHRSVSWYQQTPGQGLQFLFEYFSETQRNKGNFPGRFSGRQFSNSRSEMNVSTLELGDSALYLCASSTDGMNTEAFFGQGTRLTVV.

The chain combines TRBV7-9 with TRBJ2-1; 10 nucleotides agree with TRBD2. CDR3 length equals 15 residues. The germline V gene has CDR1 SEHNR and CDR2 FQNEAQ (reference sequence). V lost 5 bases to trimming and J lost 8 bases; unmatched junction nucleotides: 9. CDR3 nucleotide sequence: TGTGCCAGCAGCCACCCTAGCGGGGGAGGAGATGAGCAGTTCTTC. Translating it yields CASSHPSGGGDEQFF. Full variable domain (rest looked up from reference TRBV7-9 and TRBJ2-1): DTGVSQNPRHKITKRGQNVTFRCDPISEHNRLYWYRQTLGQGPEFLTYFQNEAQLEKSRLLSDRFSAERPKGSFSTLEIQRTEQGDSAMYLCASSHPSGGGDEQFFGPGTRLTVL.

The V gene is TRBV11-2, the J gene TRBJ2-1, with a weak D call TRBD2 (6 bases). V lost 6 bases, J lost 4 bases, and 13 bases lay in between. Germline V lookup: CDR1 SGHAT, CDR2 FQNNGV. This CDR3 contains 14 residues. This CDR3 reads CASRGGGTYNEQFF. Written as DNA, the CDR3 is TGTGCCAGCAGGGGGGGTGGGACTTACAATGAGCAGTTCTTC.

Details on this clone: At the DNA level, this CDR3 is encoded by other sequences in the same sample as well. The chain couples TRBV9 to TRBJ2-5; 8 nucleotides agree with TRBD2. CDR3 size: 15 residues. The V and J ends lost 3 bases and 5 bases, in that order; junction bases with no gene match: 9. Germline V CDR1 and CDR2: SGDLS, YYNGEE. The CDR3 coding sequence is TGTGCCAGCAGCGCCTCGGGGGGGCCCGGGGAGACCCAGTACTTC. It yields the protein CASSASGGPGETQYF.

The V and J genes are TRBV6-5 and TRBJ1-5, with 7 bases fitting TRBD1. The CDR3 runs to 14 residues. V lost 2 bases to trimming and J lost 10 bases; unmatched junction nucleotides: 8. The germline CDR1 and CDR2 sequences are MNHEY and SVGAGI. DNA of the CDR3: TGTGCCAGCAGTTACGACAGGGTCGGAGGACCCCAGCATTTT. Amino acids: CASSYDRVGGPQHF.

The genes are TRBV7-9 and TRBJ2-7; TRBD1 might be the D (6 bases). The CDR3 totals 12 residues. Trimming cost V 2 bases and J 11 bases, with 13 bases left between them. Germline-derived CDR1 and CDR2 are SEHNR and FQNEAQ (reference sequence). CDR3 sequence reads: CASSLSTDSEYF. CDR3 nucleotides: TGTGCCAGCAGCTTATCGACGGACAGCGAGTACTTC.

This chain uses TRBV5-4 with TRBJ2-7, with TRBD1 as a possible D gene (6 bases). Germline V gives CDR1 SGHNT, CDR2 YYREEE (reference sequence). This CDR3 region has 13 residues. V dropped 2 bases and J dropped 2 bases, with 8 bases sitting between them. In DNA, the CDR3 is TGTGCCAGCAGCTTTAAGGGGGCCTACGAGCAGTACTTC. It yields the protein CASSFKGAYEQYF.

As DNA, the CDR3 is TGTGCCAGCAGCCCCGGAGGAACAGATACGCAGTATTTT. It specifies CASSPGGTDTQYF. V is TRBV27 and J is TRBJ2-3, with D perhaps matching TRBD2 (5 bases). V lost 6 bases and J 3 bases, leaving 10 bases between the germline ends. Per the germline V gene, CDR1 is MNHEY and CDR2 is SMNVEV (reference sequence). This CDR3 is built from 13 residues.

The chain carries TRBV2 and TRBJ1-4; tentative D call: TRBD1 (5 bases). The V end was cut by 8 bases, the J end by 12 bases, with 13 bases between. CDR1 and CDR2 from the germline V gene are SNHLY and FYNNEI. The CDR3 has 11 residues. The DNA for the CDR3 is TGTGCCAGCCGAATGTGGGGGGAACTGTTTTTT. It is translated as CASRMWGELFF.

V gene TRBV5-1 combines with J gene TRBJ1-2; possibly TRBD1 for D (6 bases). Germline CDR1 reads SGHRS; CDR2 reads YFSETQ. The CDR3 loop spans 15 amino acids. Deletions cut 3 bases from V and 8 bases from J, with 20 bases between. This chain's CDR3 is CASSYDVEGGWGYTF. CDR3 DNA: TGCGCCAGCAGCTACGACGTTGAAGGGGGATGGGGCTACACCTTC.

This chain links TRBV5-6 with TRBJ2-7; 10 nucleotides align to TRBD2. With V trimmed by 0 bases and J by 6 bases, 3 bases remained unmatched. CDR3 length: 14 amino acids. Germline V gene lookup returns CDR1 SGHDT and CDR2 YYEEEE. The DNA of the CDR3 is TGTGCCAGCAGCTTGGGGCTAGCGGGGGTCGAGCAGTACTTC. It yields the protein CASSLGLAGVEQYF.

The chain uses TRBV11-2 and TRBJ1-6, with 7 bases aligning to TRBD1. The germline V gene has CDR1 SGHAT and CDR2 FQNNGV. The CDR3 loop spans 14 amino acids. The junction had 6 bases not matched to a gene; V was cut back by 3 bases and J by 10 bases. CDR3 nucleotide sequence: TGTGCCAGCAGCTTTTTGGACAGGATATCACCCCTCCACTTT. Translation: CASSFLDRISPLHF.

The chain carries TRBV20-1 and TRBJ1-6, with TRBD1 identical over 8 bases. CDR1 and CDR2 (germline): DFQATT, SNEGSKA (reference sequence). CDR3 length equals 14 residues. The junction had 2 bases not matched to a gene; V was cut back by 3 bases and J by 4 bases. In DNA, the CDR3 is TGCAGTGCTAGTGGGACAGGTTATAATTCACCCCTCCACTTT. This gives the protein CSASGTGYNSPLHF.